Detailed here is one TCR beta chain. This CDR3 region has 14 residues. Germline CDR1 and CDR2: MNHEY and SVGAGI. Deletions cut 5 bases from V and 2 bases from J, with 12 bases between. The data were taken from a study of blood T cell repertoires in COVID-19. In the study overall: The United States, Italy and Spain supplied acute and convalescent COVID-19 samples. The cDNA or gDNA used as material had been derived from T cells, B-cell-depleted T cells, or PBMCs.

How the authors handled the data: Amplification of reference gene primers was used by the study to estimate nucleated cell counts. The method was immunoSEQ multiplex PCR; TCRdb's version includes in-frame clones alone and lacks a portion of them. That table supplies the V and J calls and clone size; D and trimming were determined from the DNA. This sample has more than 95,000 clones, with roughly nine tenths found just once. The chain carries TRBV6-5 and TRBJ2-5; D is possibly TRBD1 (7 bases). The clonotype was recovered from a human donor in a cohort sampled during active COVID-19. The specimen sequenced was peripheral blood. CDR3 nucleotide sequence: TGTGCCAGCAGTCAGGGGGGATGGCAAGAGACCCAGTACTTC. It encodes CASSQGGWQETQYF.